This T cell receptor beta chain is drawn from a study of PD-L1 blockade in urothelial cancer. Study in general: Male sex and bladder-origin urothelial cancer were recorded for about 85% of the roughly 29 patients.

Time point defined: peripheral blood 6 weeks after treatment start. Germline values: CDR1 SGDLS, CDR2 YYNGEE. V gave up 3 bases and J gave up 3 bases, with 12 bases separating them. The CDR3 length is 14 residues. This table comes from immunoSEQ multiplex PCR, and its TCRdb copy is limited to in-frame clones, with some not included. The sample lists some 110,000 clones; around 93% were seen once. The receptor comes from a man aged 55 to 70 with urothelial cancer. The sequences come from PBMCs, collected around atezolizumab (anti-PD-L1) treatment. This chain links TRBV9 with TRBJ2-5, with D possibly matching TRBD1 (6 bases). CDR3 protein: CASSAQGWEETQYF. The CDR3, as DNA: TGTGCCAGCAGCGCCCAGGGGTGGGAAGAGACCCAGTACTTC.